The T cell receptor beta chain under discussion was sequenced for a study of response to subunit inactivated influenza vaccine. This clonotype was observed a handful of times. The germline CDR1 and CDR2 sequences are LGHNA and YSLEER. V lost 0 bases, J lost 5 bases, and 17 bases lay in between. This CDR3 region has 16 residues. In TCRdb, the RT-PCR reads were re-called with MiXCR into one record per CDR3 protein. The sample lists about 700,000 distinct CDR3 sequences, around 14% occurring once. This material consisted of PBMCs from blood, taken roughly 15 days before vaccination. The receptor comes from a man aged 45-65 years who received an inactivated influenza vaccine. The rearrangement uses TRBV4-3 and TRBJ2-7; tentative D call: TRBD2 (5 bases). CDR3 residues: CASSQEVPGSGNEQYF. The CDR3 DNA reads TGCGCCAGCAGCCAAGAGGTCCCCGGGTCGGGGAACGAGCAGTACTTC.